Following are 28 T cell receptor beta chains from one sample sequenced in a study of shared clonotypes between healthy human individuals. Method: immunoSEQ multiplex PCR; TCRdb's copy keeps in-frame clones and lacks some. Here the sample spans a few hundred thousand clones, around 81% being singletons. Sequencing was done on a sample of PBMCs. These TCRs come from a middle-aged woman in good health. Some clones in this sample may be carry-over from other donors' samples.

V gene TRBV11-2 combines with J gene TRBJ1-1; D is undetermined. The V gene's germline CDR1 is SGHAT and CDR2 FQNNGV. Trimming left V 1 base short and J 1 base short, with 16 bases between. The CDR3 length is 17 residues. The CDR3 DNA reads as TGTGCCAGCAGCTTAGGCGGCGGTGGGGTCACGAACACTGAAGCTTTCTTT. The encoded protein is CASSLGGGGVTNTEAFF.

The chain employs TRBV7-3 and TRBJ2-7, with a weak D call TRBD1 (5 bases). Trimming took off 2 bases at V and 4 bases at J, with 9 bases between the two ends. Germline lookup yields CDR1 SGHTA and CDR2 FQGTGA. CDR3 length: 13 residues. The CDR3 bases are TGTGCCAGCAGCTTAGACAGAGGTTACGAGCAGTACTTC. This encodes CASSLDRGYEQYF.

V usage is TRBV29-1 and J usage is TRBJ2-7, with no clear D. The germline CDR1 and CDR2 sequences are SQVTM and ANQGSEA. V gave up 6 bases and J gave up 3 bases, with 15 bases separating them. The CDR3 is 13 amino acids. CDR3 protein: CSVETGTDYEQYF. Here the CDR3 DNA reads TGCAGCGTCGAGACCGGCACAGACTACGAGCAGTACTTC.

The chain couples TRBV30 to TRBJ1-2; D remains ambiguous. The CDR3 covers 10 residues. V was cut by 8 bases and J by 5 bases, with 9 bases left in between. Germline lookup yields CDR1 GTSNPN and CDR2 SVGIG (reference sequence). CDR3 amino acids: CAGRVYGYTF. In nucleotides, the CDR3 is TGTGCCGGGCGCGTGTATGGCTACACCTTC.

In regard to this clone: A single base separates this from a much larger clone, so it may be a read error. Other DNA sequences from this sample encode an identical CDR3 as well. The V call is TRBV29-1, the J call TRBJ2-5; a weak D match, TRBD2 (7 bases). V dropped 6 bases and J dropped 5 bases, with 22 bases sitting between them. The V gene's germline CDR1 is SQVTM and CDR2 ANQGSEA. The CDR3 is 15 amino acids. The CDR3 region is CSVGASGSILETQYF. The CDR3 coding sequence is TGCAGCGTGGGGGCTAGCGGAAGTATTTTGGAGACCCAGTACTTC. Drawing the rest from reference TRBV29-1 and TRBJ2-5, the complete variable domain is SAVISQKPSRDICQRGTSLTIQCQVDSQVTMMFWYRQQPGQSLTLIATANQGSEATYESGFVIDKFPISRPNLTFSTLTVSNMSPEDSSIYLCSVGASGSILETQYFGPGTRLLVL.

A remark on this clone: At one boundary the junction diverges from the germline segment, which might be a read error. This specimen includes other DNA sequences encoding the same CDR3. This chain connects TRBV5-1 to TRBJ1-2; D is undetermined. The CDR3 loop spans 14 amino acids. Germline V gene data show CDR1 as SGHRS and CDR2 as YFSETQ. Written as DNA, the CDR3 is TGTGCCAGCAGCTTTGAGACTCCTAACTATGGCTACACCTTC. Protein product: CASSFETPNYGYTF.

This clone was detected only a few times. This chain uses TRBV9 with TRBJ2-1; D is possibly TRBD1 (6 bases). The CDR3 totals 16 residues. The V end lost 0 bases, the J end lost 2 bases, and 12 bases lay between the germline ends. CDR1 is SGDLS and CDR2 is YYNGEE in the germline V gene. CDR3 region: CASSVGYQGTYNEQFF. CDR3 sequence (DNA): TGTGCCAGCAGCGTAGGGTATCAGGGGACCTACAATGAGCAGTTCTTC.

This clone was detected ten times or more. This chain joins TRBV7-2 and TRBJ1-4, with no clear D. CDR1 is SGHTA, CDR2 FQGNSA, per germline. The V end was cut by 3 bases, the J end by 4 bases, with 9 bases between. The CDR3 length is 14 residues. The CDR3 loop is CASSFLRNNEKLFF. The CDR3 coding sequence is TGTGCCAGCAGCTTTCTGCGCAATAATGAAAAACTGTTTTTT.

J is TRBJ2-3 and V is TRBV30; 11 bases map to TRBD2. The CDR3 is made up of 15 amino acids. V lost 4 bases, J lost 1 base, and 4 bases stayed unmatched. The V gene's germline CDR1 is GTSNPN and CDR2 SVGIG (reference sequence). In DNA form, the CDR3 reads TGTGCCTGGAAAAAACTAGCGGGGGGCACAGATACGCAGTATTTT. Encoded protein: CAWKKLAGGTDTQYF.

In regard to this clone: Being one base from a much bigger clone, this may be a read error. Additional DNA sequences in this sample encode the identical CDR3. CDR3 sequence (DNA): TGTGCCAGCAGCTTGGTTGGGGGAGGCTATGGATACACCTTC. Encoded protein: CASSLVGGGYGYTF. The chain is built from TRBV5-6 and TRBJ1-2, with D perhaps TRBD1 (5 bases). The CDR3 has 14 residues. Per germline, CDR1 SGHDT and CDR2 YYEEEE.

V is TRBV7-6 and J is TRBJ2-7, with D uncertain. The germline CDR1 and CDR2 sequences are SGHVS and FNYEAQ. Trimming took off 3 bases at V and 0 bases at J, with 6 bases between the two ends. The CDR3 covers 13 residues. CDR3 sequence reads: CASSFSSSYEQYF. CDR3 coding DNA: TGTGCCAGCAGCTTCTCCAGCTCCTACGAGCAGTACTTC.

The rearrangement uses TRBV18 and TRBJ2-1; 9 bases are a match to TRBD2. Germline CDR1 and CDR2: KGHSH and LQKENI. This CDR3 has 15 amino acids. Trimming took 3 bases from V and 4 from J; bases not matched to a gene: 4. Written as DNA, the CDR3 is TGTGCCAGCTCACCGACTAGCGGAGAATACAATGAGCAGTTCTTC. Translating it yields CASSPTSGEYNEQFF. Looking up the rest from reference TRBV18 and TRBJ2-1 gives the full variable domain: NAGVMQNPRHLVRRRGQEARLRCSPMKGHSHVYWYRQLPEEGLKFMVYLQKENIIDESGMPKERFSAEFPKEGPSILRIQQVVRGDSAAYFCASSPTSGEYNEQFFGPGTRLTVL.

The V call is TRBV5-5, the J call TRBJ1-2, with TRBD1 identical over 10 bases. CDR3 length: 16 residues. Germline CDR1 SGHKS, CDR2 YYEKEE (reference sequence). J lost 7 bases, V lost 2 bases, and 11 bases had no gene match. As DNA, the CDR3 is TGTGCCAGCAGCTTTTTCCGGGACAGGGGCTTATCTGGCTACACCTTC. Amino acid sequence: CASSFFRDRGLSGYTF.

This clone has just one count. This rearrangement joins TRBV7-3 to TRBJ2-1; D call uncertain. CDR1 is SGHTA, CDR2 FQGTGA, per germline. The CDR3 runs 14 residues. V lost 5 bases, J lost 1 base, and 9 bases lay in between. This CDR3 is CASSQDPSYNEQFF. The CDR3 nucleotides read TGTGCCAGCAGCCAAGACCCTTCCTACAATGAGCAGTTCTTC.

The chain joins TRBV5-6 to TRBJ2-5; the D gene is possibly TRBD1 (5 bases). The CDR3 length is 13 residues. Germline assignment: CDR1 SGHDT and CDR2 YYEEEE. The V and J ends lost 3 bases and 0 bases respectively, with 6 bases between them. DNA for the CDR3: TGTGCCAGCAGCTGGACATACCAAGAGACCCAGTACTTC. Translated, it gives CASSWTYQETQYF. Drawing the rest from reference TRBV5-6 and TRBJ2-5, the complete variable domain is DAGVTQSPTHLIKTRGQQVTLRCSPKSGHDTVSWYQQALGQGPQFIFQYYEEEERQRGNFPDRFSGHQFPNYSSELNVNALLLGDSALYLCASSWTYQETQYFGPGTRLLVL.

This clone was picked up many times. The chain carries TRBV7-9 and TRBJ1-3; D ambiguous. The CDR3 is 15 amino acids. Germline loops: CDR1 SEHNR, CDR2 FQNEAQ (reference sequence). Trimming pared 5 bases from V and 0 bases from J, leaving 11 bases between. The CDR3 protein is CASSASEFSGNTIYF. CDR3 bases: TGTGCCAGCAGCGCCTCAGAATTCTCTGGAAACACCATATATTTT.

This clone came up a few times. The rearrangement uses TRBV19 and TRBJ1-5; TRBD1 aligns across 7 bases. From germline, CDR1 is LNHDA and CDR2 SQIVND (reference sequence). J gave up 4 bases and V 8 bases, and 8 bases lay outside the gene matches. This CDR3 comprises 14 residues. The chain's CDR3 is CASREDRINQPQHF. Written as DNA, the CDR3 is TGTGCCAGTCGGGAGGACAGGATTAATCAGCCCCAGCATTTT.

V is TRBV9 and J is TRBJ2-7; 10 positions agree with TRBD2. CDR1 SGDLS and CDR2 YYNGEE come from the germline V gene. The CDR3 sequence is 14 residues long. V lost 4 bases and J lost 7; bases outside the gene matches: 8. The chain's CDR3 is CASSPAGLAKEQYF. In nucleotides, the CDR3 is TGTGCCAGCAGCCCTGCGGGACTAGCGAAAGAGCAGTACTTC.

This clone has ten or more counts. J is TRBJ2-3 and V is TRBV29-1; 7 bases agree with TRBD1. Germline-derived CDR1 and CDR2 are SQVTM and ANQGSEA. V dropped 1 base and J dropped 1; count of bases not matched to a gene: 2. The CDR3 sequence is 14 residues long. CDR3 protein: CSVEGTGGTDTQYF. CDR3 in DNA: TGCAGCGTTGAAGGGACAGGAGGCACAGATACGCAGTATTTT.

This chain links TRBV5-1 with TRBJ2-4, with TRBD1 matching over 8 bases. Trimming at V came to 0 bases and at J to 8 bases, leaving 10 bases not matched to a gene. The CDR3 totals 16 residues. In germline, CDR1 is SGHRS, CDR2 YFSETQ. CDR3 bases: TGCGCCAGCAGCTTGGGACAGGGGCTTGAGTCGGACATTCAGTACTTC. Protein sequence: CASSLGQGLESDIQYF.

This clone was counted a single time. The rearrangement uses TRBV7-2 and TRBJ2-1; 8 nucleotides align to TRBD2. V was clipped by 6 bases and J by 6 bases; unmatched bases: 4. Germline CDR1 SGHTA, CDR2 FQGNSA. The CDR3 length is 13 residues. CDR3 DNA: TGTGCCAGCAGTCTAGCGGGTATCAATGAGCAGTTCTTC. As protein: CASSLAGINEQFF.

The chain couples TRBV7-2 to TRBJ1-6; 8 positions agree with TRBD1. Germline CDR1 reads SGHTA; CDR2 reads FQGNSA. The CDR3 length is 15 residues. The V and J ends lost 5 bases and 7 bases, in that order; junction bases with no gene match: 7. The CDR3 DNA follows: TGTGCCAGCAGCCCTGGACAGGGTAGAAATTCACCCCTCCACTTT. It encodes CASSPGQGRNSPLHF.

V and J are TRBV4-1 and TRBJ2-1; 8 nucleotides agree with TRBD2. V was pared by 0 bases and J by 5 bases, with 3 bases of the junction left unmatched. CDR3 length: 15 residues. Per germline, CDR1 MGHRA and CDR2 YSYEKL. CDR3 nucleotides: TGCGCCAGCAGCCAAGAAGGGACTAGAGACAATGAGCAGTTCTTC. This codes for CASSQEGTRDNEQFF.

The genes are TRBV4-2 and TRBJ2-3; the match to TRBD2 covers 7 bases. Germline CDR1 LGHNA, CDR2 YNFKEQ. V lost 4 bases and J lost 4; bases outside the gene matches: 14. CDR3 size: 17 residues. The CDR3 reads CASSPSEGGPEADTQYF. The DNA for the CDR3 is TGTGCCAGCAGCCCTTCGGAGGGAGGGCCGGAGGCAGATACGCAGTATTTT.

This clone was seen a handful of times. This sequence joins TRBV6-6 and TRBJ1-5, with D uncertain. Per germline, CDR1 MNHNY and CDR2 SVGAGI (reference sequence). Trimming stripped 6 bases from V and 0 bases from J, with 6 bases between. The CDR3 runs 13 residues. As DNA, the CDR3 is TGTGCCAGCAGCTACAATAGCAATCAGCCCCAGCATTTT. Residues: CASSYNSNQPQHF.

The CDR3 here is CASSLADGDGGKLFF. For the CDR3, the DNA is TGTGCCAGCAGCTTAGCGGACGGAGACGGTGGGAAACTGTTTTTT. The chain carries TRBV7-9 and TRBJ1-4, with D unresolved. Germline-derived CDR1 and CDR2 are SEHNR and FQNEAQ (reference sequence). The V end was cut by 0 bases, the J end by 11 bases, with 16 bases between. There are 15 residues in the CDR3. Full variable domain (missing parts from reference TRBV7-9 and TRBJ1-4): DTGVSQNPRHKITKRGQNVTFRCDPISEHNRLYWYRQTLGQGPEFLTYFQNEAQLEKSRLLSDRFSAERPKGSFSTLEIQRTEQGDSAMYLCASSLADGDGGKLFFGSGTQLSVL.

DNA for the CDR3: TGTGCCAGCAGCTTACAACAAGAGACCCAGTACTTC. Translation: CASSLQQETQYF. The chain couples TRBV7-8 to TRBJ2-5, with D hard to call. The CDR3 totals 12 residues. Germline CDR1 is SGHVS and CDR2 is FQNEAQ. V was clipped by 2 bases and J by 2 bases, with 3 bases between them.

The chain carries TRBV29-1 and TRBJ1-4; D is perhaps TRBD1 (5 bases). There are 13 residues in the CDR3. Germline CDR1 SQVTM, CDR2 ANQGSEA. The V and J ends lost 6 bases and 7 bases respectively, with 15 bases between them. The CDR3 loop reads CSVAGTGREKLFF. The CDR3 DNA sequence: TGCAGCGTCGCCGGGACCGGCCGTGAAAAACTGTTTTTT.